The 14 T cell receptor beta chains in this list originate from one sample, sequenced in a study of Tregs in tolerant kidney transplant recipients. Here immunoSEQ multiplex PCR was the method, and the copy in TCRdb shows in-frame clones only, minus some. The repertoire consists of 46,000 or so clones, with roughly nine tenths occurring once and the leading ten covering 0.6% to 0.7%. The material sequenced was Tregs from blood. The receptor set was obtained from a human donor in good health.

V usage is TRBV19 and J usage is TRBJ1-5; a weak D match, TRBD1 (5 bases). Germline CDR1 reads LNHDA; CDR2 reads SQIVND (reference sequence). V lost 10 bases, J lost 0 bases, and 10 bases lay in between. The CDR3 has 13 amino acids. The chain's CDR3 is CATGRNSNQPQHF. The CDR3 nucleotides read TGTGCCACGGGACGGAATAGCAATCAGCCCCAGCATTTT.

Worth noting for this clone: The junction shows a germline mismatch at one end, possibly a read error. The same CDR3 can be traced to other DNA sequences in this sample. The rearrangement joins TRBV30 to TRBJ1-4; unclear D gene. The CDR3 sequence is 13 residues long. The germline V gene has CDR1 GTSNPN and CDR2 SVGIG (reference sequence). CDR3 nucleotides: TGTGCCTGGAGTATTTGGGAGAATGAAAAACTGTTCTTT. As protein: CAWSIWENEKLFF.

The chain recombines TRBV5-4 with TRBJ1-6, with D possibly being TRBD1 (6 bases). V was clipped by 6 bases and J by 0 bases, with 13 bases between them. Germline V gene data show CDR1 as SGHNT and CDR2 as YYREEE (reference sequence). CDR3 length: 16 residues. Written as DNA, the CDR3 is TGTGCCAGCAACAAGGGGGGCCCCTCCTATAATTCACCCCTCCACTTT. The encoded protein is CASNKGGPSYNSPLHF.

The chain has TRBV27 and TRBJ2-5; TRBD2 aligns across 8 bases. Germline V lookup: CDR1 MNHEY, CDR2 SMNVEV (reference sequence). The CDR3 extends over 13 amino acids. J lost 3 bases, V lost 4 bases, and 1 base had no gene match. The CDR3 region is CASSSLAEETQYF. Here the CDR3 DNA reads TGTGCCAGCAGTTCACTAGCGGAAGAGACCCAGTACTTC.

The chain is built from TRBV4-1 and TRBJ2-1; D is ambiguous. CDR3 length: 14 amino acids. CDR1 is MGHRA, CDR2 YSYEKL, per germline. V lost 2 bases, J lost 4 bases, and 9 bases lay in between. Written as DNA, the CDR3 is TGCGCCAGCAGCCAACCCGAGACATACAATGAGCAGTTCTTC. This encodes CASSQPETYNEQFF.

The chain recombines TRBV2 with TRBJ2-7; possible D gene TRBD1, 6 bases. The germline V and J ends were trimmed by 2 bases and 6 bases, with 17 bases remaining between them. CDR3 length equals 15 residues. Germline CDR1 SNHLY, CDR2 FYNNEI. The CDR3 bases are TGTGCCAGCAGTGAATGGGCCAGGGGAAGGTCCGAGCAGTACTTC. The encoded protein is CASSEWARGRSEQYF.

This chain connects TRBV19 to TRBJ2-3; either TRBD1 or TRBD2 may supply D (5 bases each). CDR1 LNHDA and CDR2 SQIVND come from the germline V gene (reference sequence). CDR3 length equals 15 residues. Between the trimmed V and J ends, which lost 6 bases and 3 bases, there was a span of 16 bases. CDR3 sequence (DNA): TGTGCCAGTAGGACGAACTGGGGGTCAACAGATACGCAGTATTTT. Its protein product is CASRTNWGSTDTQYF.

The CDR3 is CASRHAQDNQPQHF. The CDR3 DNA reads TGTGCCAGCAGGCACGCACAGGACAATCAGCCCCAGCATTTT. V gene TRBV6-5 combines with J gene TRBJ1-5; D possibly corresponds to TRBD1 (5 bases). Trimming shortened V by 6 bases and J by 3 bases, and 12 bases separated the two germline ends. Germline V gene lookup returns CDR1 MNHEY and CDR2 SVGAGI. The CDR3 has 14 amino acids.

This chain joins TRBV5-8 and TRBJ2-3; the D gene is possibly TRBD2 (5 bases). This CDR3 region has 15 residues. V was cut by 3 bases and J by 4 bases, with 15 bases left in between. Germline V gene data show CDR1 as SGHTS and CDR2 as YDEGEE. The CDR3, as DNA: TGTGCCAGCAGCTCCCGCGGCGGGCTAGCAGATACGCAGTATTTT. Encoded protein: CASSSRGGLADTQYF.

Only a few counts were recorded for this clone. The chain combines TRBV5-6 with TRBJ2-2; 7 bases agree with TRBD2. This CDR3 has 15 residues. Germline trimming cut 5 bases from V and 2 bases from J; bases unmatched to any gene: 6. The germline gives CDR1 SGHDT, CDR2 YYEEEE. The CDR3 protein is CASRWGRVNTGELFF. The CDR3 DNA is TGTGCCAGCAGATGGGGGAGGGTAAACACCGGGGAGCTGTTTTTT.

This clone was detected a few times. The CDR3 DNA reads TGTGCTGGGGGAGGCTCGAGCTCCTACAATGAGCAGTTCTTC. Its translation: CAGGGSSSYNEQFF. The chain combines TRBV2 with TRBJ2-1, with D perhaps matching TRBD2 (6 bases). The CDR3 is 14 amino acids. From germline, CDR1 is SNHLY and CDR2 FYNNEI.

This clone has only a few counts. The chain combines TRBV11-2 with TRBJ2-1, with D perhaps TRBD1 (6 bases). The CDR3 runs 15 residues. Germline loops: CDR1 SGHAT, CDR2 FQNNGV. V was clipped by 5 bases and J by 6 bases, with 17 bases between them. CDR3 amino acids: CASSRTRGRLNEQFF. Written as DNA, the CDR3 is TGTGCCAGCAGCCGGACCAGGGGCCGCCTCAATGAGCAGTTCTTC.

The V and J genes are TRBV18 and TRBJ1-1; D remains unclear. From germline, CDR1 is KGHSH and CDR2 LQKENI. The CDR3 covers 14 residues. V was cut by 3 bases and J by 3 bases, with 11 bases left in between. CDR3: CASSPRREDTEAFF. For the CDR3, the DNA is TGTGCCAGCTCACCTAGACGAGAGGACACTGAAGCTTTCTTT.

V and J are TRBV21-1 and TRBJ2-5; the D call TRBD2 from the table was never checked on the DNA. TRBV21-1 is a pseudogene segment. The CDR3 has 15 residues. CDR3 sequence reads: CARGLAGGYQETQYF. CDR3 nucleotide sequence: TGTGCCAGAGGACTAGCGGGGGGATACCAAGAGACCCAGTACTTC.